This T cell receptor (beta chain) was identified in a study of blood T cell repertoires in COVID-19. Study summary: Sources were T cells, B-cell-depleted T cells, or PBMCs; the material itself was cDNA or gDNA.

The assay was immunoSEQ multiplex PCR, and TCRdb's table has in-frame clones only and misses some. Of approximately 33,000 clones in the sample, roughly 87% were seen once. While infection was still active, Seattle patients were enrolled and then followed longitudinally. This clone was seen once. The CDR3 is 15 residues long. V lost 4 bases and J lost 7, with 18 bases in between. Germline V gene sequence: CDR1 SGDLS, CDR2 YYNGEE. The origin of this receptor is a man aged 55-75 years with COVID-19, enrolled during active disease. The rearrangement links TRBV9 to TRBJ2-1; weak D call: TRBD1 (5 bases). Sequencing was carried out using peripheral blood. As DNA, the CDR3 is TGTGCCAGCAGCCCTGAACAGGTTTCCCTGAATGAGCAGTTCTTC. This translates into CASSPEQVSLNEQFF.